This T cell receptor beta chain was captured by sequencing in a study of T-cell memory formation after mild COVID-19. Trimming left V 7 bases short and J 3 bases short, with 15 bases between. This CDR3 is 14 amino acids long. Germline V gene sequence: CDR1 MNHNY, CDR2 SVGAGI (reference sequence). Overall study results and limits: Contracting clones from day 15 to 85 showed balanced CD4/CD8; later expanders favored CD4+. Pre-infection memory showed some responding clones, and this suggested that cross-reactive memory joined.

The table lists this clonotype with many counts. Its cognate antigen is unknown. TCRdb re-called the 5' RACE reads through MiXCR, storing one row per CDR3 protein. The table shows over 120,000 distinct CDR3 sequences, with about 6.1% occurring only once. The receptor comes from an adult woman who had mild COVID-19 (a few samples of this study predate the infection). Cell type and time point are not known. The chain links TRBV6-6 to TRBJ1-1; D remains unclear. Specimen: PBMCs or a T cell subset sorted from them (not recorded which). DNA of the CDR3: TGTGCCAGCACTTCCAACCCTAGGGACACTGAAGCTTTCTTT. Amino acids: CASTSNPRDTEAFF.